This T cell receptor (beta chain) was captured by sequencing in a study of blood T cell repertoires in COVID-19. About the study: Sites across the United States, Italy and Spain contributed samples from acute and convalescent COVID-19. Sources were T cells, B-cell-depleted T cells, or PBMCs; the material itself was cDNA or gDNA.

As originally analysed: Reference gene primer amplification gave estimated nucleated cell counts. TCRdb keeps only in-frame clones here, not all; method: immunoSEQ multiplex PCR. V, J and clone size are taken as reported in that table, and D and trimming were inferred from the DNA itself. The sample shows 100,000 to 150,000 clones, 78% of them seen only once. Losses at the gene ends were 7 bases for V and 7 bases for J; bases not matched to a gene: 11. Per the germline V gene, CDR1 is SGHRS and CDR2 is YFSETQ. The CDR3 extends over 14 amino acids. The clonotype originates from a man between 65 and 79 years old with acute or convalescent COVID-19. The sequenced sample was peripheral blood. The chain links TRBV5-1 to TRBJ2-3, with TRBD2 identical over 8 bases. The CDR3 DNA follows: TGCGCCAGCGACCTCAGCGGGGGACATAATACGCAGTATTTT. Protein sequence: CASDLSGGHNTQYF. The whole variable domain, filled in from reference TRBV5-1 and TRBJ2-3, reads KAGVTQTPRYLIKTRGQQVTLSCSPISGHRSVSWYQQTPGQGLQFLFEYFSETQRNKGNFPGRFSGRQFSNSRSEMNVSTLELGDSALYLCASDLSGGHNTQYFGPGTRLTVL.